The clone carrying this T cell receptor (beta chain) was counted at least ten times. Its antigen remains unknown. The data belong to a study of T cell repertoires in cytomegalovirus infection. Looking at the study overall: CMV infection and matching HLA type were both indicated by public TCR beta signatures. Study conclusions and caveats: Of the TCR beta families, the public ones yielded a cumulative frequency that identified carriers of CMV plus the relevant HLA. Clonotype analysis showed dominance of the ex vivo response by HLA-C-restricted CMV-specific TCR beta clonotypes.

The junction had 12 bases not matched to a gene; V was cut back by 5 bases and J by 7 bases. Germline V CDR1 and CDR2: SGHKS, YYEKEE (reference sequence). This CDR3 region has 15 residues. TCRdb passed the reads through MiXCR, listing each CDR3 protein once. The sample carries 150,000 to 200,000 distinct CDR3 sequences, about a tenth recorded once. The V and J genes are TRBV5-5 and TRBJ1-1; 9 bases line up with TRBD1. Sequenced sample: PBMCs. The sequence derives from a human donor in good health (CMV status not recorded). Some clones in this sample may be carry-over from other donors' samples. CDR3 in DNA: TGTGCCAGCAGAGATCTATCCGGGACAGGGTTTGAAGCTTTCTTT. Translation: CASRDLSGTGFEAFF.